The 2 T cell receptor beta chains given below trace back to one sample, sequenced in a study of CD8+ T cells in alopecia areata. Sequencing used cDNA as its template, made by extracting RNA and reverse transcribing it. The data were produced by immunoSEQ multiplex PCR, yet TCRdb's version contains in-frame clones alone and is incomplete. The sample carries roughly 64,000 clones, 40% to 55% recorded once. Indicated treatment: oral pan-JAK inhibitor, 5-10 mg twice daily. This material consisted of CD8+ T cells sorted from blood, taken at roughly week 36, from a patient treated with tofacitinib. The receptors shown here come from a human donor with alopecia areata.

The chain couples TRBV9 to TRBJ2-7; D may be TRBD2 (6 bases). CDR3 length: 13 residues. V was shortened by 1 base and J by 6 bases, with 11 bases between the two germline ends. CDR1 is SGDLS, CDR2 YYNGEE, per germline. Written as DNA, the CDR3 is TGTGCCAGCAGCGTAACTAGCAACGGCGAGCAGTACTTC. Its translation is CASSVTSNGEQYF.

In DNA form, the CDR3 reads TGCAGCGTTAAGGAAGAAGGGGACGAGCAGTACTTC. Its translation: CSVKEEGDEQYF. This chain joins TRBV29-1 and TRBJ2-7; D possibly corresponds to TRBD1 (5 bases). Germline-derived CDR1 and CDR2 are SQVTM and ANQGSEA. Trimming shortened V by 5 bases and J by 5 bases, and 13 bases separated the two germline ends. This CDR3 spans 12 amino acids.